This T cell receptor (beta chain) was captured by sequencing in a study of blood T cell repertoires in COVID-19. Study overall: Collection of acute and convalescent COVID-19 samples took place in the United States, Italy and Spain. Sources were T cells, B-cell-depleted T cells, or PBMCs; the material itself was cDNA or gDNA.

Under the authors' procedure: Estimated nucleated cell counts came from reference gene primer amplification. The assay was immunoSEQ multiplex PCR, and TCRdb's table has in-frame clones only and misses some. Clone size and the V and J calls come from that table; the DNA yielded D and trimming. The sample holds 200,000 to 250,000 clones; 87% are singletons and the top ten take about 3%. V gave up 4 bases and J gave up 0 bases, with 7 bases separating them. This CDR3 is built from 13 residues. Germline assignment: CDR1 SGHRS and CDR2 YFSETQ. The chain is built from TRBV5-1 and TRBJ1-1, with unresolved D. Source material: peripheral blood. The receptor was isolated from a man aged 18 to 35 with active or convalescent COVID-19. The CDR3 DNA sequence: TGCGCCAGCAGCGTCAGGATGAACACTGAAGCTTTCTTT. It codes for CASSVRMNTEAFF. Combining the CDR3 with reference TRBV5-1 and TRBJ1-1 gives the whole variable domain KAGVTQTPRYLIKTRGQQVTLSCSPISGHRSVSWYQQTPGQGLQFLFEYFSETQRNKGNFPGRFSGRQFSNSRSEMNVSTLELGDSALYLCASSVRMNTEAFFGQGTRLTVV.